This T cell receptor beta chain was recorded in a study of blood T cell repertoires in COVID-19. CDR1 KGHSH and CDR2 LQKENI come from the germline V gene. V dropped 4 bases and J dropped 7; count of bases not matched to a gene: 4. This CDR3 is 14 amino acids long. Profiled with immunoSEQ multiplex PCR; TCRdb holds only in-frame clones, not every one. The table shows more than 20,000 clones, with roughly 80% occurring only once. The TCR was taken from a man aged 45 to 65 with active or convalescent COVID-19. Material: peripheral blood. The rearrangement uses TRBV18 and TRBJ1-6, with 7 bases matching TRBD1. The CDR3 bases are TGTGCCAGCTCACTCCAGGGGGTAAATTCACCCCTCCACTTT. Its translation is CASSLQGVNSPLHF. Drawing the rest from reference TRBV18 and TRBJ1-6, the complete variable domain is NAGVMQNPRHLVRRRGQEARLRCSPMKGHSHVYWYRQLPEEGLKFMVYLQKENIIDESGMPKERFSAEFPKEGPSILRIQQVVRGDSAAYFCASSLQGVNSPLHFGNGTRLTVT.